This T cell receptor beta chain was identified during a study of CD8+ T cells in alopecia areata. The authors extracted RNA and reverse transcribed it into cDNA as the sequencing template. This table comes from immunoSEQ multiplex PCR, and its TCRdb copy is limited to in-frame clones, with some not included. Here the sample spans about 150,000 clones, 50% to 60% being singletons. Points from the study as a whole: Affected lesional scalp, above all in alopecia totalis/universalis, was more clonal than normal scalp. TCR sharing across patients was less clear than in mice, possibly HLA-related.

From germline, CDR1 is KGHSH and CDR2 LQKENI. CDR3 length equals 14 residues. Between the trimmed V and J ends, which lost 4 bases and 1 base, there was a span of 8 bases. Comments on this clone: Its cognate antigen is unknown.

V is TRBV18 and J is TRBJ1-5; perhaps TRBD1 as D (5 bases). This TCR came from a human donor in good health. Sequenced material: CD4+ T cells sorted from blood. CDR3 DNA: TGTGCCAGCTCACGGGGGTCAAGCAATCAGCCCCAGCATTTT. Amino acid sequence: CASSRGSSNQPQHF. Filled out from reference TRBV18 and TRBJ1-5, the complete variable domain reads NAGVMQNPRHLVRRRGQEARLRCSPMKGHSHVYWYRQLPEEGLKFMVYLQKENIIDESGMPKERFSAEFPKEGPSILRIQQVVRGDSAAYFCASSRGSSNQPQHFGDGTRLSIL.